Each of the 20 T cell receptor beta chains below was sequenced from the same sample in a study of blood T cell repertoires in COVID-19 (dated by TCRdb to 2020 to 2022). The library came from the immunoSEQ multiplex PCR assay. TCRdb re-hosts the immuneACCESS table, in-frame sequences only. Its copies lack some clones; in the studies checked, an unresolved V gene accounts for under half of them, and the cause for the rest is not known. In this sample the table shows about 75,000 clones, around 80% of which occur a single time. The ten largest clones take up around 24% of the sample. Material for sequencing was peripheral blood. The receptors derive from a woman aged 45-59 years with acute or convalescent COVID-19.

The chain combines TRBV3-1 (or the pseudogene TRBV3-2) with TRBJ1-5, with 7 nucleotides matching TRBD1. The CDR3 is 17 amino acids. V dropped 2 bases and J dropped 0; count of bases not matched to a gene: 7. Looked up from germline, CDR1 is LGHDT and CDR2 is YNNKEL (reference sequence). The CDR3: CASSQWDSDYSNQPQHF. The CDR3 DNA reads as TGTGCCAGCAGCCAATGGGACAGCGATTATAGCAATCAGCCCCAGCATTTT.

V is TRBV5-6 and J is TRBJ2-7; D not certain. The CDR3 has 12 residues. V gave up 4 bases and J gave up 6 bases, with 11 bases separating them. CDR1 is SGHDT, CDR2 YYEEEE, per germline. The CDR3 loop is CASSHSRGEQYF. The CDR3 DNA sequence: TGTGCCAGCAGCCATTCTAGAGGCGAGCAGTACTTC.

A single count supports this clone. The chain recombines TRBV7-2 with TRBJ2-1, with D possibly matching TRBD1 (8 bases). Trimming stripped 4 bases from V and 8 bases from J, with 15 bases between. Germline-derived CDR1 and CDR2 are SGHTA and FQGNSA. CDR3 length: 14 residues. CDR3 nucleotide sequence: TGTGCCAGCAGCTCCGGACAGGGAGGGGATGAGCAGTTCTTC. Protein product: CASSSGQGGDEQFF.

This clone has just one count. This chain joins TRBV10-3 and TRBJ2-5; D might be TRBD2 (7 bases). CDR1 is ENHRY, CDR2 SYGVKD, per germline. V lost 11 bases and J lost 5, with 15 bases in between. This CDR3 comprises 12 residues. The CDR3 DNA reads TGTGCCTCCAGGGGAGGGGGGGAGACCCAGTACTTC. This gives the protein CASRGGGETQYF.

The rearrangement joins TRBV19 to TRBJ1-2, with 8 bases aligning to TRBD1. In germline, CDR1 is LNHDA, CDR2 SQIVND (reference sequence). Trimming cost V 5 bases and J 8 bases; bases outside gene matches: 10. The length of the CDR3 is 14 residues. The CDR3 loop reads CASSPRTGRLGYTF. CDR3 DNA sequence: TGTGCCAGTAGTCCCCGGACAGGGCGATTGGGCTACACCTTC.

CDR3 residues: CASSLALLAGQLDGELFF. The CDR3 DNA is TGTGCCAGCAGCTTAGCCTTACTAGCGGGGCAGCTCGACGGGGAGCTGTTTTTT. The chain uses TRBV7-9 and TRBJ2-2, with 10 bases aligning to TRBD2. Per germline, CDR1 SEHNR and CDR2 FQNEAQ (reference sequence). The CDR3 consists of 18 residues. Losses at the gene ends were 0 bases for V and 7 bases for J; bases not matched to a gene: 11. Supplemented by reference TRBV7-9 and TRBJ2-2, the full variable domain reads DTGVSQNPRHKITKRGQNVTFRCDPISEHNRLYWYRQTLGQGPEFLTYFQNEAQLEKSRLLSDRFSAERPKGSFSTLEIQRTEQGDSAMYLCASSLALLAGQLDGELFFGEGSRLTVL.

This rearrangement joins TRBV7-3 to TRBJ2-1; TRBD2 agrees at 12 bases. The J segment lost 10 bases and the V segment lost 3 bases, leaving 7 bases of the junction unmatched. Germline V gene lookup returns CDR1 SGHTA and CDR2 FQGTGA. CDR3 length: 15 residues. CDR3: CASSFRPGTSGEQFF. Here the CDR3 DNA reads TGTGCCAGCAGCTTTCGACCCGGGACTAGCGGGGAGCAGTTCTTC.

The rearrangement uses TRBV7-9 and TRBJ2-7, with D uncertain. Looked up from germline, CDR1 is SEHNR and CDR2 is FQNEAQ (reference sequence). Trimming removed 5 bases from V and 2 bases from J, with 13 bases in between. The CDR3 contains 14 residues. CDR3 nucleotide sequence: TGTGCCAGCAGCCTCACCCCGCGGCCCTACGAGCAGTACTTC. Translating it yields CASSLTPRPYEQYF.

The chain uses TRBV6-2 or TRBV6-3 and TRBJ1-2; D remains ambiguous. This CDR3 is built from 12 residues. The V end lost 0 bases, the J end lost 4 bases, and 3 bases lay between the germline ends. The germline gives CDR1 MNHEY, CDR2 SVGEGT. CDR3 sequence reads: CASSYSGYGYTF. The CDR3 DNA sequence: TGTGCCAGCAGTTACTCCGGCTATGGCTACACCTTC.

The CDR3 region has the DNA TGTGCCAGCAGCCCGGGGGGCGCCGGGGCCAACGTCCTGACTTTC. It specifies CASSPGGAGANVLTF. V is TRBV6-5 and J is TRBJ2-6; D perhaps matches TRBD2 (7 bases). The CDR3 is 15 amino acids. CDR1 MNHEY and CDR2 SVGAGI come from the germline V gene. The V and J ends lost 6 bases and 4 bases respectively, with 13 bases between them.

The chain joins TRBV18 to TRBJ1-6; perhaps TRBD1 as D (5 bases). Germline CDR1 reads KGHSH; CDR2 reads LQKENI. The ends were cut back, 6 bases at V and 3 bases at J, with 12 bases in the middle. The CDR3 is made up of 15 amino acids. CDR3 in amino acids: CASSPDSFYNSPLHF. The CDR3 DNA follows: TGTGCCAGCTCCCCTGACAGTTTCTATAATTCACCCCTCCACTTT.

Comments on this clone: At one end, the junction sequence differs from germline, possibly due to a read error. The rearrangement joins TRBV7-7 to TRBJ2-5, with D maybe TRBD1 (6 bases). The CDR3 has 15 residues. Germline CDR1 is SSHAT and CDR2 is FNYEAQ (reference sequence). CDR3 DNA: TGTGCTAGCAGCCCACTCCGGACAGAACAAGAGACCCAGTACTTC. Protein sequence: CASSPLRTEQETQYF. The full variable domain, with the rest looked up from reference TRBV7-7 and TRBJ2-5, is GAGVSQSPRYKVTKRGQDVTLRCDPISSHATLYWYQQALGQGPEFLTYFNYEAQPDKSGLPSDRFSAERPEGSISTLTIQRTEQRDSAMYRCASSPLRTEQETQYFGPGTRLLVL.

In its sample, this clone was seen once. The chain combines TRBV5-5 with TRBJ1-6; the D gene is possibly TRBD1 (5 bases). The CDR3 runs to 16 residues. Trimming stripped 0 bases from V and 10 bases from J, with 17 bases between. Per the germline V gene, CDR1 is SGHKS and CDR2 is YYEKEE (reference sequence). CDR3 nucleotide sequence: TGTGCCAGCAGCTTGGCCGGGGCGGCCGGGGGGTCACCCCTCCACTTT. Translated: CASSLAGAAGGSPLHF.

The chain has TRBV2 and TRBJ2-3; D might be TRBD1 (6 bases). V was shortened by 4 bases and J by 3 bases, with 8 bases between the two germline ends. This CDR3 comprises 13 residues. Germline V gene data show CDR1 as SNHLY and CDR2 as FYNNEI. CDR3 loop: CASSAQGTDTQYF. For the CDR3, the DNA is TGTGCCAGCAGTGCACAGGGAACAGATACGCAGTATTTT.

CDR3 in DNA: TGTGCCAGCAGTCTGTGGGGGGGGAATGAGCAGTTCTTC. Translated, it gives CASSLWGGNEQFF. The V and J genes are TRBV6-4 and TRBJ2-1; 7 nucleotides line up with TRBD2. Germline values: CDR1 MRHNA, CDR2 SNTAGT. V was clipped by 5 bases and J by 7 bases; unmatched bases: 5. The CDR3 contains 13 residues.

Many counts were recorded for this clone. The chain recombines TRBV27 with TRBJ2-7; 7 bases are shared with TRBD2. The germline CDR1 and CDR2 sequences are MNHEY and SMNVEV (reference sequence). J was trimmed by 6 bases and V by 5 bases; bases with no gene match: 13. This CDR3 comprises 15 residues. The CDR3 nucleotides are TGTGCCAGCAGTACCCTTAGCGGGCCTGGGGTCGAGCAGTACTTC. Residues: CASSTLSGPGVEQYF.

A word on this clone: The junction departs from the called germline gene at one end, perhaps through a read error. The V and J genes are TRBV5-4 and TRBJ2-1; 8 bases match TRBD1. CDR1 is SGHNT and CDR2 is YYREEE in the germline V gene (reference sequence). This CDR3 region has 13 residues. DNA for the CDR3: TGTGCCTGCAGGACAGGGTTGAGAAATGAGCAGTTCTTC. It translates to CACRTGLRNEQFF.

The V call is TRBV28, the J call TRBJ2-1, with TRBD2 identical over 12 bases. Losses at the gene ends were 4 bases for V and 9 bases for J; bases not matched to a gene: 7. The CDR3 length is 15 residues. Germline V CDR1 and CDR2: MDHEN, SYDVKM. The CDR3 region is CASSYETSGRVEQFF. The CDR3 DNA is TGTGCCAGCAGTTATGAGACTAGCGGGAGAGTTGAGCAGTTCTTC.

The rearrangement links TRBV10-1 to TRBJ1-1; no definite D call. V was cut by 6 bases and J by 3 bases, with 17 bases left in between. This CDR3 spans 15 amino acids. Germline CDR1 and CDR2: WNHNN and SYGVQD (reference sequence). CDR3 sequence reads: CASRDRRRQHTEAFF. CDR3 bases: TGCGCCAGCAGAGACCGCAGGAGGCAGCACACTGAAGCTTTCTTT.

V usage is TRBV11-2 and J usage is TRBJ2-1; D unclear. Per germline, CDR1 SGHAT and CDR2 FQNNGV. The ends were cut back, 3 bases at V and 9 bases at J, with 15 bases in the middle. The CDR3 runs 14 residues. The CDR3 protein is CASSFGSLQAEQFF. Here the CDR3 DNA reads TGTGCCAGCAGCTTCGGGTCCCTTCAAGCTGAGCAGTTCTTC.